The 5 T cell receptor beta chains reported below all come from one sample, sequenced in a study of beta chain features in type 1 diabetes. What was sequenced were expressed TCRB transcripts, since all of the isolated RNA had been reverse transcribed. Clones were sequenced by immunoSEQ multiplex PCR, and TCRdb holds only the in-frame ones, with some missing. The table lists under 450,000 clones, about 15% of them singletons. Sequences were obtained from naive CD4+ T cells from blood. These receptors were collected from a young man in good health.

The chain recombines TRBV2 with TRBJ1-2; D remains ambiguous. Per germline, CDR1 SNHLY and CDR2 FYNNEI. V shed 3 bases and J shed 6 bases, with 11 bases lying between them. CDR3 size: 13 residues. CDR3 nucleotides: TGTGCCAGCAGTGATTTCCGGGGTGATGGCTACACCTTC. This gives the protein CASSDFRGDGYTF.

The V and J genes are TRBV30 and TRBJ1-1; no reliable D call. Germline CDR1 GTSNPN, CDR2 SVGIG (reference sequence). V was shortened by 5 bases and J by 1 base, with 11 bases between the two germline ends. The CDR3 totals 13 residues. The CDR3 coding sequence is TGTGCCTGGGACGGGCGCAGGAACACTGAAGCTTTCTTT. Amino acid sequence: CAWDGRRNTEAFF.

This clone appeared a few times. V usage is TRBV4-3 and J usage is TRBJ2-1; possible D gene TRBD1, 5 bases. This CDR3 is 16 amino acids long. With 0 bases removed from V and 2 bases from J, the gap between germline ends came to 11 bases. Germline V lookup: CDR1 LGHNA, CDR2 YSLEER. The CDR3 DNA follows: TGCGCCAGCAGCCAAGATTCGACAGTTACCTACAATGAGCAGTTCTTC. Its protein is CASSQDSTVTYNEQFF.

The chain joins TRBV4-3 to TRBJ1-4; unclear D gene. This CDR3 comprises 18 residues. Germline V gives CDR1 LGHNA, CDR2 YSLEER. Trimming pared 0 bases from V and 5 bases from J, leaving 19 bases between. The CDR3 loop reads CASSQDPPVQNGNEKLFF. The DNA for the CDR3 is TGCGCCAGCAGCCAAGATCCTCCCGTCCAGAACGGGAATGAAAAACTGTTTTTT.

This clone was observed a few times. The chain uses TRBV18 and TRBJ1-1, with D maybe TRBD1 (6 bases). Germline V gene lookup returns CDR1 KGHSH and CDR2 LQKENI. Trimming removed 5 bases from V and 0 bases from J, with 13 bases in between. CDR3 length: 15 amino acids. The CDR3 loop is CASSEDSVMNTEAFF. CDR3 sequence (DNA): TGTGCCAGCTCAGAGGACAGTGTTATGAACACTGAAGCTTTCTTT.